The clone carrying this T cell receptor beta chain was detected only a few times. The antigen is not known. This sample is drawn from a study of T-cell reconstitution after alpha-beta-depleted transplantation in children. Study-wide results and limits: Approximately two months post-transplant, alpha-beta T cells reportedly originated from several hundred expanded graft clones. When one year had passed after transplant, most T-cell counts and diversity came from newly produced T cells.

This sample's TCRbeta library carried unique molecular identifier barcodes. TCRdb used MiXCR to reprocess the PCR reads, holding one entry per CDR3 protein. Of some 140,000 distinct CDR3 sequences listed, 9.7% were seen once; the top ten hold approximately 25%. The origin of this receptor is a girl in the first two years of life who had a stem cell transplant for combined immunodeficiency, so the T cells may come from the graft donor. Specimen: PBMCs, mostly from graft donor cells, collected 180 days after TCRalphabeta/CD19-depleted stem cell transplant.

The CDR3 nucleotides read TGTGCCAGCAGCTTAGGGTCCACAGATACGCAGTATTTT. The encoded protein is CASSLGSTDTQYF. The chain carries TRBV7-9 and TRBJ2-3; D call uncertain. The CDR3 consists of 13 residues. Trimming shortened V by 1 base and J by 2 bases, and 4 bases separated the two germline ends. Germline V gene sequence: CDR1 SEHNR, CDR2 FQNEAQ (reference sequence). Filled out from reference TRBV7-9 and TRBJ2-3, the complete variable domain reads DTGVSQNPRHKITKRGQNVTFRCDPISEHNRLYWYRQTLGQGPEFLTYFQNEAQLEKSRLLSDRFSAERPKGSFSTLEIQRTEQGDSAMYLCASSLGSTDTQYFGPGTRLTVL.